These T cell receptor beta chains were read from a single sample in a study of chronic HIV infection and antiretroviral therapy. TCRdb reprocessed the 5' RACE reads via MiXCR and lists one record per CDR3 protein. The data contain about 38,000 distinct CDR3 sequences, 8.2% of them singletons. The specimen sequenced was peripheral blood. All receptors come from an adult who had HIV and had not received antiretroviral therapy, or was an uninfected healthy control (not recorded which). The conserved cysteine and the conserved F or W are not part of the CDR3 here. The order of the fields is V gene, J gene, CDR3 protein.

TRBV5-6	TRBJ1-5	ASSYTGGRQPQH
TRBV29-1	TRBJ1-1	SVTGTEAF
TRBV29-1	TRBJ2-3	SVSPGAVTQY
TRBV13	TRBJ1-5	ASSIRSANQPQH
TRBV24-1	TRBJ1-2	ATSDVATGSGYT
TRBV29-1	TRBJ1-5	SVGTDYSNQPQH
TRBV20-1	TRBJ2-7	SAISESSYEQY
TRBV20-1	TRBJ2-3	SAASGRASDTQY
TRBV28	TRBJ2-7	ASSPGTDAQY
TRBV6-6	TRBJ1-1	ASSLSKETF
TRBV18	TRBJ1-5	ASSHGTDNQPQH
TRBV6-4	TRBJ2-1	ASSGTSGSSYNEQF
TRBV2	TRBJ2-7	ASTRTGVAEQY
TRBV28	TRBJ2-1	ASSLVTGGFNNEQF
TRBV4-1	TRBJ2-1	ASSQERWGRGNEQF
TRBV6-4	TRBJ2-5	ASSAGLSETQY
TRBV4-1	TRBJ1-5	ASSINQGNQPQH
TRBV28	TRBJ2-3	ASSPRDGRTDTQY
TRBV7-9	TRBJ1-5	ANGQPYQPQH
TRBV27	TRBJ1-5	ASRELLSGQPQH
TRBV7-2	TRBJ2-3	ASTPGGATDTQY
TRBV7-2	TRBJ1-4	ASSPEMTGKLF
TRBV9	TRBJ2-7	ASSQTSGRSGEQY
TRBV15	TRBJ2-3	ATSLAGSTDTQY
TRBV7-2	TRBJ2-1	ASSFGLGKYNEQF
TRBV11-2	TRBJ1-3	ASSLSGARGNTIY
TRBV2	TRBJ2-5	ASSENRNQETQY
TRBV16	TRBJ1-5	ASRRTGNQPQH
TRBV28	TRBJ1-1	ASSLTDGQNTEAF
TRBV14	TRBJ2-4	ASSQEELPGDGNIQY
TRBV2	TRBJ2-3	ASRGGPGTDTQY
TRBV28	TRBJ2-5	ASSLTSGSPETQY
TRBV4-3	TRBJ2-3	ASSKDVRKNTDTQY
TRBV29-1	TRBJ1-1	SAGTSQDNTEAF
TRBV28	TRBJ1-1	ASSWQALLDTEAF
TRBV29-1	TRBJ1-1	SVIRGNTEAF
TRBV5-1	TRBJ2-1	ASSWAGSSYNEQF
TRBV29-1	TRBJ2-4	SGGQGENIQY
TRBV29-1	TRBJ1-1	SLIRPDGETF
TRBV5-1	TRBJ2-3	ASSLAPARTDTQY
TRBV27	TRBJ1-6	ASGPRTGTYSPLH
TRBV9	TRBJ2-5	ASSAAGLEETQY
TRBV5-1	TRBJ1-5	ASSFSTGSNQPQH
TRBV3-1	TRBJ1-1	ASSQQGANEAF
TRBV12-5	TRBJ2-3	ASGLVLASGGSALSTDTQY
TRBV28	TRBJ1-2	ASATVANGYT
TRBV11-2	TRBJ2-1	ASSLVLGAKSEQF
TRBV6-2/TRBV6-3	TRBJ1-1	ASRPLAGTEAF
TRBV29-1	TRBJ1-5	SVQGASNQPQH
TRBV15	TRBJ1-6	ATSRELGSWNSPLH
TRBV5-1	TRBJ1-1	ASRKQTNTEAF
TRBV4-2	TRBJ2-1	ASSLSPGRDEQF
TRBV2	TRBJ2-1	ASRQTSSEQF
TRBV9	TRBJ2-3	ASSVGAQREYGTQY
TRBV5-1	TRBJ1-2	ASSGGRTGGDYGYT
TRBV5-1	TRBJ2-2	ASSLVGNTGELF
TRBV9	TRBJ1-4	ASSVSGGYREKLF
TRBV5-1	TRBJ1-1	ASSVAANTEAF